The present TCR beta chain was sequenced within a study of control samples from healthy donors and cancer patients. This CDR3 comprises 13 residues. The germline V gene has CDR1 SQVTM and CDR2 ANQGSEA. Between the trimmed V and J ends, which lost 6 bases and 0 bases, there was a span of 11 bases. The method was immunoSEQ multiplex PCR; TCRdb's version includes in-frame clones alone and lacks a portion of them. The repertoire holds 80,000 or so clones, with about nine tenths as singletons. The receptor was isolated from a man in his fifties or sixties in good health. Source material: blood. The chain carries TRBV29-1 and TRBJ1-1; the D is unclear. The CDR3 loop reads CSVSPSVNTEAFF. In DNA, the CDR3 is TGCAGCGTCTCCCCCAGTGTGAACACTGAAGCTTTCTTT. The whole variable domain, remainder taken from reference TRBV29-1 and TRBJ1-1, is SAVISQKPSRDICQRGTSLTIQCQVDSQVTMMFWYRQQPGQSLTLIATANQGSEATYESGFVIDKFPISRPNLTFSTLTVSNMSPEDSSIYLCSVSPSVNTEAFFGQGTRLTVV.